The present T cell receptor beta chain was sequenced within a study of blood T cell repertoires in COVID-19. Whole-study context: Samples came from the United States, Italy and Spain, spanning acute and convalescent COVID-19.

Germline trimming cut 6 bases from V and 1 base from J; bases unmatched to any gene: 5. Germline values: CDR1 WSHSY, CDR2 SAAADI. The CDR3 is 14 residues long. The protocol was immunoSEQ multiplex PCR, while the TCRdb copy is restricted to in-frame clones and leaves out a portion. The sample has approximately 56,000 clones, 80% to 90% seen once. This sequence was found in a woman of 80 years or more with acute or convalescent COVID-19. The V gene is TRBV10-2, the J gene TRBJ1-1, with 7 bases aligning to TRBD1. Sequencing was done on a sample of peripheral blood. CDR3 coding DNA: TGCGCCAGCAGCAGACAGGGTCCGAACACTGAAGCTTTCTTT. Encoded protein: CASSRQGPNTEAFF.